One T cell receptor beta chain is described in this entry. Its antigen is not known. Trimming took 6 bases from V and 2 from J; bases not matched to a gene: 2. From germline, CDR1 is SEHNR and CDR2 FQNEAQ (reference sequence). This CDR3 is 15 amino acids long. A J-beta primer mix and a sample-barcoded 5' primer were used in a second PCR of about 7 to 12 cycles. CDR3-containing paired-end reads numbered at least 2.5 million in each sample. Each CDR3 protein gets one entry after TCRdb re-called the 5' RACE reads with MiXCR. The sample contains about 400,000 distinct CDR3 sequences, approximately 47% of which appear only once. Each sample yielded at least 7 million isolated PBMCs. This entry belongs to a study of blood T cells in healthy people across ages. Broader study findings: Long-lived and aged donors differed, with more naive CD4+ cells and higher diversity in the long-lived. Age brought a roughly linear fall in TCR beta diversity measured per million T cells.

The V gene is TRBV7-9, the J gene TRBJ2-3; 13 nucleotides match TRBD2. This sequence was found in a man aged 55 to 69 in good health. The sequenced material came from blood. CDR3 nucleotide sequence: TGTGCCAGCAGTGGGACTAGCGGGACCACAGATACGCAGTATTTT. Translated: CASSGTSGTTDTQYF.